The next 22 T cell receptor beta chains were all read from a single sample in a study of blood T cell repertoires in COVID-19. Repertoires were generated with immunoSEQ multiplex PCR, while TCRdb's copy carries only in-frame clones and drops some. The table lists 120,000 to 150,000 clones, 85% of them singletons. Sequenced material: peripheral blood. These receptors all come from a man aged 45-65 years with acute or convalescent COVID-19.

V is TRBV18 and J is TRBJ2-5, with D perhaps TRBD2 (5 bases). CDR1 and CDR2 from the germline V gene are KGHSH and LQKENI. V lost 2 bases, J lost 2 bases, and 9 bases lay in between. The CDR3 consists of 14 residues. CDR3 in DNA: TGTGCCAGCTCACCAAGAACGGGACAAGAGACCCAGTACTTC. Its protein product is CASSPRTGQETQYF.

This sequence joins TRBV7-2 and TRBJ2-7; 10 bases are shared with TRBD2. Per the germline V gene, CDR1 is SGHTA and CDR2 is FQGNSA. CDR3 length equals 16 residues. V dropped 0 bases and J dropped 4; count of bases not matched to a gene: 6. The CDR3, as DNA: TGTGCCAGCAGCTTAGCGCTTCTAGCGGGAGCTTACGAGCAGTACTTC. Encoded protein: CASSLALLAGAYEQYF.

The chain carries TRBV6-5 and TRBJ2-5; no definite D call. CDR3 length: 14 residues. The germline V gene has CDR1 MNHEY and CDR2 SVGAGI. The V end was cut by 0 bases, the J end by 1 base, with 6 bases between. CDR3 loop: CASSYSASQETQYF. The CDR3, as DNA: TGTGCCAGCAGTTACTCGGCCTCCCAAGAGACCCAGTACTTC.

This sequence joins TRBV5-1 and TRBJ2-7; 8 nucleotides line up with TRBD2. V lost 4 bases, J lost 2 bases, and 14 bases stayed unmatched. This CDR3 is built from 17 residues. Germline loops: CDR1 SGHRS, CDR2 YFSETQ. The CDR3 loop is CASSETPTGTRAYEQYF. The CDR3 DNA follows: TGCGCCAGCAGCGAAACCCCCACCGGGACTAGGGCCTACGAGCAGTACTTC.

The chain employs TRBV29-1 and TRBJ1-5; weak D call: TRBD1 (6 bases). V gave up 4 bases and J gave up 2 bases, with 15 bases separating them. The germline CDR1 and CDR2 sequences are SQVTM and ANQGSEA. The CDR3 is 15 amino acids. CDR3 sequence reads: CSVAEQGTGNQPQHF. The CDR3 nucleotides are TGCAGCGTTGCCGAACAGGGAACCGGCAATCAGCCCCAGCATTTT.

This clone came up once. This chain joins TRBV6-5 and TRBJ2-3; possibly TRBD1 for D (6 bases). Trimming stripped 6 bases from V and 3 bases from J, with 16 bases between. Germline values: CDR1 MNHEY, CDR2 SVGAGI. The CDR3 covers 15 residues. The CDR3 region is CASREDAQGTDTQYF. The CDR3 DNA reads TGTGCCAGCAGGGAGGACGCACAGGGAACAGATACGCAGTATTTT.

The chain employs TRBV5-1 and TRBJ1-1; no definite D call. V was pared by 0 bases and J by 0 bases, with 9 bases between. CDR1 is SGHRS and CDR2 is YFSETQ in the germline V gene. There are 15 residues in the CDR3. CDR3 residues: CASSLASGLNTEAFF. The CDR3 nucleotides read TGCGCCAGCAGCTTGGCCTCAGGCTTGAACACTGAAGCTTTCTTT.

This chain uses TRBV19 with TRBJ1-2, with unresolved D. CDR3 length: 12 amino acids. Germline values: CDR1 LNHDA, CDR2 SQIVND (reference sequence). V lost 5 bases and J 5 bases, leaving 9 bases between the germline ends. DNA of the CDR3: TGTGCCAGTAGTCGGGAAGGATATGGCTACACCTTC. Protein: CASSREGYGYTF.

The rearrangement uses TRBV18 and TRBJ2-7; 7 nucleotides line up with TRBD2. V shed 1 base and J 0 bases; nucleotides not matched to a gene: 9. Germline V lookup: CDR1 KGHSH, CDR2 LQKENI. CDR3 length: 17 amino acids. The CDR3 sequence: CASSPQLIAGNSYEQYF. The DNA of the CDR3 is TGTGCCAGCTCACCACAACTCATAGCGGGCAACTCCTACGAGCAGTACTTC.

V usage is TRBV6-5 and J usage is TRBJ1-2; unclear D gene. CDR1 is MNHEY, CDR2 SVGAGI, per germline. CDR3 length: 14 amino acids. V was shortened by 6 bases and J by 3 bases, with 14 bases between the two germline ends. CDR3 residues: CASRGWGVDYGYTF. The CDR3 DNA reads TGTGCCAGCAGGGGGTGGGGAGTCGACTATGGCTACACCTTC.

The V call is TRBV18, the J call TRBJ2-7; D remains ambiguous. Germline CDR1 KGHSH, CDR2 LQKENI. The CDR3 sequence is 11 residues long. V was shortened by 6 bases and J by 4 bases, with 7 bases between the two germline ends. The CDR3 here is CASSGQYEQYF. The CDR3 region has the DNA TGTGCCAGCTCCGGTCAATACGAGCAGTACTTC.

This clone was counted a few times. The chain links TRBV20-1 to TRBJ1-1, with D perhaps matching TRBD1 (6 bases). V lost 3 bases to trimming and J lost 1 base, with 15 bases between them. Per germline, CDR1 DFQATT and CDR2 SNEGSKA (reference sequence). This CDR3 has 15 residues. CDR3 DNA sequence: TGCAGTGCTAGTATTCCGGGACACTCGAACACTGAAGCTTTCTTT. Encoded protein: CSASIPGHSNTEAFF.

The chain couples TRBV6-5 to TRBJ1-2; D gene unclear. Germline V gene lookup returns CDR1 MNHEY and CDR2 SVGAGI. The CDR3 loop spans 13 amino acids. V was cut by 10 bases and J by 5 bases, with 17 bases left in between. CDR3 sequence: CATQREGWYGYTF. Written as DNA, the CDR3 is TGTGCCACCCAAAGAGAGGGATGGTATGGCTACACCTTC.

This clone was observed a few times. V gene TRBV2 combines with J gene TRBJ2-1, with 14 bases identical to TRBD2. In germline, CDR1 is SNHLY, CDR2 FYNNEI. The CDR3 runs 15 residues. Trimming removed 5 bases from V and 4 bases from J; junction bases left unmatched: 1. In DNA form, the CDR3 reads TGTGCCAGCAGTAGGACTAGCGGGGGGTACAATGAGCAGTTCTTC. It specifies CASSRTSGGYNEQFF.

The chain joins TRBV6-5 to TRBJ2-3, with 13 bases identical to TRBD2. The V segment lost 2 bases and the J segment 4 bases; nucleotides outside the gene matches: 0. The CDR3 spans 15 residues. Germline CDR1 MNHEY, CDR2 SVGAGI. The CDR3 loop reads CASSYGTSGADTQYF. The CDR3 coding sequence is TGTGCCAGCAGTTACGGGACTAGCGGGGCAGATACGCAGTATTTT.

This clone was detected many times. The chain is built from TRBV9 and TRBJ2-2; 10 nucleotides agree with TRBD1. The V gene end was trimmed by 4 bases and the J gene end by 2 bases; junction bases not matched to a gene: 8. The CDR3 runs 17 residues. CDR1 is SGDLS and CDR2 is YYNGEE in the germline V gene. The CDR3 DNA reads as TGTGCCAGCAGCCGATTGGACAGGGGGGGTAACACCGGGGAGCTGTTTTTT. Encoded protein: CASSRLDRGGNTGELFF.

The chain has TRBV4-1 and TRBJ2-7; 8 nucleotides line up with TRBD1. Germline CDR1 is MGHRA and CDR2 is YSYEKL. This CDR3 comprises 14 residues. The J segment lost 3 bases and the V segment lost 3 bases, leaving 4 bases of the junction unmatched. CDR3 bases: TGCGCCAGCAGCCAGGGGACAGGATACTACGAGCAGTACTTC. It translates to CASSQGTGYYEQYF.

The chain employs TRBV5-4 and TRBJ2-6; 9 nucleotides match TRBD1. The CDR3 sequence is 17 residues long. The germline V gene has CDR1 SGHNT and CDR2 YYREEE (reference sequence). With V trimmed by 4 bases and J by 2 bases, 7 bases remained unmatched. For the CDR3, the DNA is TGTGCCAGCAGCGCCGGGACAGGGAAGGCTGGGGCCAACGTCCTGACTTTC. Amino acids: CASSAGTGKAGANVLTF.

For the CDR3, the DNA is TGTGCCATCAGCGGCGGGACGGAGAACACTGAAGCTTTCTTT. Residues: CAISGGTENTEAFF. V usage is TRBV10-3 and J usage is TRBJ1-1, with D perhaps matching TRBD1 (5 bases). CDR3 length: 14 residues. The germline gives CDR1 ENHRY, CDR2 SYGVKD. The V and J ends lost 6 bases and 1 base respectively, with 12 bases between them.

The chain employs TRBV9 and TRBJ1-2; D ambiguous. CDR1 is SGDLS and CDR2 is YYNGEE in the germline V gene. With 3 bases removed from V and 4 bases from J, the gap between germline ends came to 7 bases. This CDR3 is built from 12 residues. The CDR3 DNA sequence: TGTGCCAGCAGCGCGGGAGTCTATGGCTACACCTTC. Protein product: CASSAGVYGYTF.

This clone was observed once. This sequence joins TRBV27 and TRBJ2-7; perhaps TRBD1 as D (6 bases). V lost 5 bases, J lost 5 bases, and 19 bases lay in between. Germline lookup yields CDR1 MNHEY and CDR2 SMNVEV (reference sequence). The length of the CDR3 is 15 residues. CDR3 region: CASSPPGAQTNEQYF. CDR3 coding DNA: TGTGCCAGCAGTCCTCCAGGGGCGCAAACTAACGAGCAGTACTTC.

The chain has TRBV12-2 and TRBJ1-4. TRBV12-2 is listed as a pseudogene. The CDR3 covers 15 residues. DNA for the CDR3: TGTGCAAGTCGCTTAGGAGGATACTTTCCTGAAAAACTGTTTTTT. Its protein is CASRLGGYFPEKLFF.